The 27 T cell receptor beta chains in this list originate from one sample, sequenced in a study of blood T cells in healthy people across ages. Primers used in a second PCR of roughly 6 to 11 cycles were a sample-barcoded 5' primer and a J-beta primer mix. TCRdb recomputed calls from the 5' RACE reads with MiXCR, one row per CDR3 protein. The top ten clones hold roughly 20% of a sample with more than 500,000 distinct CDR3 sequences, approximately 30% of them seen once. The sample consisted of blood. The receptors shown here come from a woman aged 70-85 years in good health.

This CDR3 reads CASSGNRGIEQYF. In DNA form, the CDR3 reads TGTGCCAGCAGTGGCAACAGGGGAATAGAGCAGTACTTC. This chain uses TRBV2 with TRBJ2-7, with 7 bases lining up with TRBD1. CDR1 SNHLY and CDR2 FYNNEI come from the germline V gene. This CDR3 has 13 amino acids. With 4 bases clipped from V and 7 bases from J, the junction kept 7 bases outside the gene matches.

This clonotype was picked up many times. This chain uses TRBV20-1 with TRBJ1-1, with 8 bases fitting TRBD1. In germline, CDR1 is DFQATT, CDR2 SNEGSKA (reference sequence). CDR3 size: 14 residues. V dropped 3 bases and J dropped 4; count of bases not matched to a gene: 7. CDR3 sequence (DNA): TGCAGTGCTAGCCCCGGACAGGGAAGCACTGAAGCTTTCTTT. Its protein product is CSASPGQGSTEAFF.

The chain links TRBV7-8 to TRBJ1-2; unclear D gene. This CDR3 region has 13 residues. V shed 3 bases and J shed 2 bases, with 7 bases lying between them. Germline V gives CDR1 SGHVS, CDR2 FQNEAQ. CDR3 nucleotides: TGTGCCAGCAGCTTGGGGAAAAACTATGGCTACACCTTC. Its translation is CASSLGKNYGYTF.

CDR3 in DNA: TGTGCCAGCAGTGAGACTGGGACAGGGCATAGCGAGACCCAGTACTTC. Its protein is CASSETGTGHSETQYF. V gene TRBV12-3 or TRBV12-4 combines with J gene TRBJ2-5, with 9 bases identical to TRBD1. V lost 5 bases to trimming and J lost 5 bases; unmatched junction nucleotides: 12. The CDR3 extends over 16 amino acids.

The chain is built from TRBV20-1 and TRBJ2-4; possible D gene TRBD1, 6 bases. This CDR3 is built from 12 residues. Germline V lookup: CDR1 DFQATT, CDR2 SNEGSKA (reference sequence). The CDR3 sequence is CSKQGVGDIQYF. The CDR3 bases are TGCAGCAAACAGGGTGTGGGGGACATTCAGTACTTC.

The chain recombines TRBV15 with TRBJ1-1; 7 bases line up with TRBD1. V lost 3 bases and J lost 3; bases outside the gene matches: 7. CDR3 size: 15 residues. Germline assignment: CDR1 LNHNV and CDR2 YYDKDF (reference sequence). The CDR3 sequence: CATSRTGFGDTEAFF. CDR3 nucleotide sequence: TGTGCCACCAGCAGGACAGGGTTTGGTGACACTGAAGCTTTCTTT.

This clonotype has only one observation. The gene calls are TRBV4-3 and TRBJ2-3; D gene unclear. The germline V and J ends were trimmed by 2 bases and 6 bases, with 6 bases remaining between them. Germline lookup yields CDR1 LGHNA and CDR2 YSLEER. The CDR3 runs 12 residues. CDR3 nucleotides: TGCGCCAGCAGCCAATTGGGCGATACGCAGTATTTT. It is translated as CASSQLGDTQYF.

This clonotype turned up a few times. The V call is TRBV12-3 or TRBV12-4, the J call TRBJ2-7; 12 nucleotides agree with TRBD2. This CDR3 spans 15 amino acids. J lost 3 bases, V lost 4 bases, and 4 bases had no gene match. CDR3 in amino acids: CASSWTSGTIYEQYF. CDR3 nucleotide sequence: TGTGCCAGCAGTTGGACTAGCGGGACTATCTACGAGCAGTACTTC.

The chain recombines TRBV6-1 with TRBJ2-7, with D perhaps given as TRBD1 or TRBD2 (5 bases each). The germline gives CDR1 MNHNS, CDR2 SASEGT. The CDR3 length is 12 residues. With 8 bases removed from V and 5 bases from J, the gap between germline ends came to 13 bases. In DNA form, the CDR3 reads TGTGCCAGCGTTCGGGGCCCTGACGAGCAGTACTTC. Encoded protein: CASVRGPDEQYF.

The CDR3 DNA sequence: TGTGCCAGCAGTCCCAGGGATGAAGCTTTCTTT. Encoded protein: CASSPRDEAFF. The chain joins TRBV6-6 to TRBJ1-1; D is perhaps TRBD1 (5 bases). This CDR3 has 11 residues. V shed 5 bases and J shed 7 bases, with 8 bases lying between them. Germline V gene sequence: CDR1 MNHNY, CDR2 SVGAGI (reference sequence).

This chain joins TRBV29-1 and TRBJ1-2; TRBD1 aligns across 12 bases. The CDR3 has 16 amino acids. Trimming cost V 4 bases and J 3 bases; bases outside gene matches: 9. Germline CDR1 reads SQVTM; CDR2 reads ANQGSEA. The CDR3 DNA follows: TGCAGCGTTGTCTTCTATCGGGACAGGGGGCACTATGGCTACACCTTC. Its translation is CSVVFYRDRGHYGYTF.

This clonotype was recorded a few times. V gene TRBV19 combines with J gene TRBJ2-1; D unclear. The CDR3 is 12 amino acids. Per the germline V gene, CDR1 is LNHDA and CDR2 is SQIVND (reference sequence). Between the trimmed V and J ends, which lost 3 bases and 6 bases, there was a span of 6 bases. The CDR3 DNA reads as TGTGCCAGTAGTATTAACGGCAATGAGCAGTTCTTC. Translating it yields CASSINGNEQFF.

This clonotype was detected many times. The chain combines TRBV6-2 or TRBV6-3 with TRBJ1-2, with D maybe TRBD1 (6 bases). V was pared by 4 bases and J by 5 bases, with 11 bases between. This CDR3 region has 13 residues. Per germline, CDR1 MNHEY and CDR2 SVGEGT. In DNA, the CDR3 is TGTGCCAGCAGTTTTGGGGGCTCTTATGGCTACACCTTC. Its protein product is CASSFGGSYGYTF.

This sequence joins TRBV9 and TRBJ2-3; 8 bases are a match to TRBD2. V shed 0 bases, J shed 1 base, and the junction held 1 base outside the gene matches. CDR3 size: 15 residues. The germline gives CDR1 SGDLS, CDR2 YYNGEE. The CDR3 loop is CASSVGGLGTDTQYF. CDR3 bases: TGTGCCAGCAGCGTAGGGGGACTAGGCACAGATACGCAGTATTTT. Full variable domain (missing parts from reference TRBV9 and TRBJ2-3): DSGVTQTPKHLITATGQRVTLRCSPRSGDLSVYWYQQSLDQGLQFLIQYYNGEERAKGNILERFSAQQFPDLHSELNLSSLELGDSALYFCASSVGGLGTDTQYFGPGTRLTVL.

The J gene is TRBJ1-1, the V gene TRBV20-1; 11 nucleotides match TRBD1. CDR1 is DFQATT, CDR2 SNEGSKA, per germline (reference sequence). After removal of 6 bases from V and 2 bases from J, the junction contained 14 bases not matched to a gene. The CDR3 consists of 17 residues. The CDR3 region is CSAGGFGQGALNTEAFF. In DNA, the CDR3 is TGCAGTGCCGGGGGCTTTGGACAGGGGGCCTTAAACACTGAAGCTTTCTTT.

This clonotype was seen a few times. V usage is TRBV9 and J usage is TRBJ1-2; no reliable D call. CDR3 length equals 14 residues. Trimming removed 0 bases at V and 4 bases at J, with 10 bases between. CDR1 and CDR2 (germline): SGDLS, YYNGEE. CDR3 sequence reads: CASSVAADFYGYTF. The DNA of the CDR3 is TGTGCCAGCAGCGTAGCGGCCGACTTCTATGGCTACACCTTC.

The genes are TRBV7-2 and TRBJ1-2; D is unresolved. In germline, CDR1 is SGHTA, CDR2 FQGNSA. The CDR3 spans 13 residues. V lost 5 bases and J lost 6, with 13 bases in between. Here the CDR3 reads CASSPVLGHGYTF. In DNA form, the CDR3 reads TGTGCCAGCAGCCCAGTTCTCGGCCATGGCTACACCTTC.

The J gene is TRBJ2-1, the V gene TRBV7-9; 10 bases agree with TRBD2. This CDR3 has 15 amino acids. Germline trimming cut 2 bases from V and 5 bases from J; bases unmatched to any gene: 3. The germline V gene encodes CDR1 SEHNR and CDR2 FQNEAQ (reference sequence). DNA for the CDR3: TGTGCCAGCAGCTTATATAGCGGGGGGCACAATGAGCAGTTCTTC. It specifies CASSLYSGGHNEQFF.

The gene calls are TRBV12-3 or TRBV12-4 and TRBJ1-2; D is undetermined. The CDR3 length is 9 residues. Between the trimmed V and J ends, which lost 9 bases and 7 bases, there was a span of 6 bases. The CDR3 protein is CASPAGYTF. CDR3 in DNA: TGTGCCAGTCCTGCTGGCTACACCTTC.

The CDR3 here is CASSLVRGEAFF. DNA of the CDR3: TGTGCCAGCAGTTTAGTTCGGGGCGAAGCTTTCTTT. This chain uses TRBV12-3 or TRBV12-4 with TRBJ1-1; possibly TRBD1 for D (5 bases). V was cut by 1 base and J by 8 bases, with 8 bases left in between. The CDR3 is 12 residues long.

This clonotype was seen a handful of times. The chain carries TRBV3-1 and TRBJ1-4; D is uncertain. Germline V lookup: CDR1 LGHDT, CDR2 YNNKEL (reference sequence). The CDR3 has 13 amino acids. Trimming pared 3 bases from V and 8 bases from J, leaving 10 bases between. CDR3 region: CASSHLEGEKLFF. For the CDR3, the DNA is TGTGCCAGCAGCCACCTAGAGGGAGAAAAACTGTTTTTT.

This clonotype was seen only a few times. The germline gene is not matched at one end of the junction; a read error may be the cause. The chain has TRBV15 and TRBJ1-4; D unresolved. This CDR3 contains 15 residues. Germline V gene lookup returns CDR1 LNHNV and CDR2 YYDKDF (reference sequence). As DNA, the CDR3 is TGTGCCACCAGCACAGGTGGTGCAACTAATGAAGAACTGTTTTTT. Its protein product is CATSTGGATNEELFF. The full variable domain, in which reference TRBV15 and TRBJ1-4 provide the parts outside the CDR3, is DAMVIQNPRYQVTQFGKPVTLSCSQTLNHNVMYWYQQKSSQAPKLLFHYYDKDFNNEADTPDNFQSRRPNTSFCFLDIRSPGLGDTAMYLCATSTGGATNEELFFGSGTQLSVL.

This clonotype was seen only once. The chain carries TRBV7-8 and TRBJ2-7, with 7 bases lining up with TRBD1. V gave up 5 bases and J gave up 2 bases; unmatched junction bases: 9. The germline V gene has CDR1 SGHVS and CDR2 FQNEAQ. The CDR3 loop spans 15 amino acids. The CDR3 DNA sequence: TGTGCCAGCAGCGCTCTCCAGGGGGTTGCCTACGAGCAGTACTTC. Translating gives CASSALQGVAYEQYF.

This clonotype came up a few times. J is TRBJ1-1 and V is TRBV5-1; tentatively, D is TRBD1 (5 bases). The CDR3 runs 16 residues. Trimming pared 3 bases from V and 4 bases from J, leaving 19 bases between. CDR1 SGHRS and CDR2 YFSETQ come from the germline V gene. In DNA, the CDR3 is TGCGCCAGCAGCTCCCTACCAGCAGGGAAGACCACTGAAGCTTTCTTT. It yields the protein CASSSLPAGKTTEAFF. The complete variable domain, with remaining parts taken from reference TRBV5-1 and TRBJ1-1, reads KAGVTQTPRYLIKTRGQQVTLSCSPISGHRSVSWYQQTPGQGLQFLFEYFSETQRNKGNFPGRFSGRQFSNSRSEMNVSTLELGDSALYLCASSSLPAGKTTEAFFGQGTRLTVV.

The chain combines TRBV20-1 with TRBJ2-7, with 9 nucleotides matching TRBD2. After removal of 5 bases from V and 5 bases from J, the junction contained 7 bases not matched to a gene. This CDR3 region has 13 residues. CDR1 DFQATT and CDR2 SNEGSKA come from the germline V gene (reference sequence). In nucleotides, the CDR3 is TGCAGTGCTGGAAGCGGGGGGAGGAACGAGCAGTACTTC. Encoded protein: CSAGSGGRNEQYF.

As concerns this clonotype: This may stem from a read error, because a much larger clone lies one nucleotide away. V gene TRBV5-1 combines with J gene TRBJ2-7; a possible D gene is TRBD1 (6 bases). CDR1 SGHRS and CDR2 YFSETQ come from the germline V gene. The CDR3 has 16 residues. V was pared by 1 base and J by 7 bases, with 21 bases between. The CDR3 DNA reads TGCGCCAGCAGCTTGAGTCAGGGACACTCAACGGGGGAGCAGTACTTC. Translated, it gives CASSLSQGHSTGEQYF.

V is TRBV6-2 or TRBV6-3 and J is TRBJ2-4, with D possibly being TRBD2 (5 bases). The germline CDR1 and CDR2 sequences are MNHEY and SVGEGT. The CDR3 is 15 amino acids. V lost 3 bases and J 0 bases, leaving 9 bases between the germline ends. The CDR3 DNA sequence: TGTGCCAGCAGTTATCCCGGGGTAGCCAAAAACATTCAGTACTTC. It is translated as CASSYPGVAKNIQYF.